Listed here are 26 T cell receptor beta chains from one sample, sequenced in a study of blood T cell repertoires in COVID-19. TCRdb's table, derived via immunoSEQ multiplex PCR, lists solely in-frame clones and lacks some. The table shows 190,000 or so clones, with around nine tenths occurring only once. Sequencing input: peripheral blood. The source is a woman aged 18-29 years who had recovered from COVID-19.

The chain couples TRBV6-5 to TRBJ1-5; D gene uncertain. The CDR3 runs 15 residues. V lost 4 bases and J lost 10, with 20 bases in between. Germline V lookup: CDR1 MNHEY, CDR2 SVGAGI. The CDR3 DNA follows: TGTGCCAGCAGTTTCTCCCGACGGGGTTTTGATCCCCAGCATTTT. Protein: CASSFSRRGFDPQHF.

The CDR3 loop is CASSPPVAGLSTDTQYF. The CDR3 DNA follows: TGTGCCAGCAGCCCCCCCGTAGCGGGATTAAGCACAGATACGCAGTATTTT. The rearrangement joins TRBV7-9 to TRBJ2-3; 8 nucleotides agree with TRBD2. The CDR3 is 17 amino acids. V was pared by 5 bases and J by 0 bases, with 10 bases of the junction left unmatched. Germline V lookup: CDR1 SEHNR, CDR2 FQNEAQ (reference sequence).

The chain combines TRBV25-1 with TRBJ2-5; D uncertain. Trimming pared 3 bases from V and 0 bases from J, leaving 8 bases between. The length of the CDR3 is 14 residues. The germline CDR1 and CDR2 sequences are MGHDK and SYGVNS. CDR3 bases: TGTGCCAGCAGTGATTTGGGCTACCAAGAGACCCAGTACTTC. It translates to CASSDLGYQETQYF.

V and J are TRBV5-5 and TRBJ1-2; 7 nucleotides align to TRBD1. V lost 0 bases and J lost 4; bases outside the gene matches: 9. This CDR3 comprises 16 residues. The V gene's germline CDR1 is SGHKS and CDR2 YYEKEE (reference sequence). This CDR3 is CASSLELGGQIYGYTF. The DNA for the CDR3 is TGTGCCAGCAGCTTGGAGTTAGGGGGACAGATCTATGGCTACACCTTC.

The J gene is TRBJ2-1, the V gene TRBV5-1; D unclear. CDR3 length: 15 amino acids. V lost 0 bases, J lost 0 bases, and 7 bases lay in between. Germline CDR1 and CDR2: SGHRS and YFSETQ. CDR3 protein: CASSLVASSYNEQFF. The CDR3 nucleotides are TGCGCCAGCAGCTTGGTGGCTAGCTCCTACAATGAGCAGTTCTTC.

This clone appeared a single time. The gene calls are TRBV4-3 and TRBJ1-2; TRBD1 agrees at 9 bases. Per germline, CDR1 LGHNA and CDR2 YSLEER. The V gene end was trimmed by 4 bases and the J gene end by 2 bases; junction bases not matched to a gene: 8. There are 16 residues in the CDR3. This CDR3 reads CASSRSEGTGNYGYTF. The CDR3 nucleotides are TGCGCCAGCAGCCGCAGTGAGGGGACAGGGAACTATGGCTACACCTTC.

This chain links TRBV7-9 with TRBJ1-2; TRBD1 matches 8 bases. The CDR3 contains 17 residues. Germline lookup yields CDR1 SEHNR and CDR2 FQNEAQ (reference sequence). Trimming cost V 2 bases and J 2 bases; bases outside gene matches: 10. CDR3 in amino acids: CASSLMPGGRRNYGYTF. In DNA form, the CDR3 reads TGTGCCAGCAGCTTAATGCCAGGGGGCCGAAGAAACTATGGCTACACCTTC.

The CDR3 reads CASSVYKGEETQYF. The CDR3 DNA follows: TGTGCCAGCAGTGTTTACAAGGGGGAAGAGACCCAGTACTTC. The chain joins TRBV6-4 to TRBJ2-5; D is possibly TRBD1 (6 bases). This CDR3 region has 14 residues. The ends were cut back, 4 bases at V and 3 bases at J, with 12 bases in the middle. CDR1 and CDR2 (germline): MRHNA, SNTAGT.

The rearrangement uses TRBV6-5 and TRBJ1-3, with no clear D. CDR1 and CDR2 from the germline V gene are MNHEY and SVGAGI. Trimming stripped 4 bases from V and 2 bases from J, with 6 bases between. CDR3 length: 13 amino acids. CDR3: CASSWGAGNTIYF. In DNA, the CDR3 is TGTGCCAGCAGTTGGGGAGCTGGAAACACCATATATTTT.

This chain joins TRBV6-2 or TRBV6-3 and TRBJ1-1, with 7 bases aligning to TRBD1. The germline V gene has CDR1 MNHEY and CDR2 SVGEGT. The V and J ends lost 1 base and 0 bases, in that order; junction bases with no gene match: 2. There are 15 residues in the CDR3. The CDR3 reads CASSYFGQVNTEAFF. CDR3 DNA: TGTGCCAGCAGTTACTTTGGACAGGTGAACACTGAAGCTTTCTTT.

On this clone: In the same sample, other DNA sequences code for this CDR3. The chain links TRBV18 to TRBJ2-5; D may be TRBD2 (5 bases). CDR1 and CDR2 from the germline V gene are KGHSH and LQKENI. CDR3 length: 15 amino acids. Trimming cost V 1 base and J 2 bases, with 11 bases left between them. The DNA of the CDR3 is TGTGCCAGCTCACCACTTGCGGGCACTCAAGAGACCCAGTACTTC. It translates to CASSPLAGTQETQYF.

The V and J genes are TRBV3-1 (or the pseudogene TRBV3-2) and TRBJ1-1; TRBD1 aligns across 10 bases. Germline CDR1 and CDR2: LGHDT and YNNKEL (reference sequence). With V trimmed by 4 bases and J by 2 bases, 10 bases remained unmatched. The CDR3 is 17 residues long. In DNA form, the CDR3 reads TGTGCCAGCAGCCCCCAGTGGACAGGGGGGTTTAACACTGAAGCTTTCTTT. This codes for CASSPQWTGGFNTEAFF.

The rearrangement joins TRBV15 to TRBJ2-5; 7 bases are a match to TRBD2. Trimming at V came to 8 bases and at J to 4 bases, leaving 10 bases not matched to a gene. There are 14 residues in the CDR3. Germline CDR1 LNHNV, CDR2 YYDKDF (reference sequence). The CDR3 spells CATSYQGEGETQYF. The CDR3, as DNA: TGTGCCACCTCCTACCAAGGGGAGGGAGAGACCCAGTACTTC.

This clone was detected once. This chain links TRBV7-8 with TRBJ2-5, with 10 positions matching TRBD1. Germline V CDR1 and CDR2: SGHVS, FQNEAQ. The ends lost 2 bases at V and 1 base at J; junction bases unmatched: 1. The CDR3 sequence is 15 residues long. The CDR3 sequence is CASSLRDRGQETQYF. In DNA form, the CDR3 reads TGTGCCAGCAGCTTAAGGGACAGGGGCCAAGAGACCCAGTACTTC.

The V and J genes are TRBV30 and TRBJ2-7, with TRBD2 identical over 13 bases. Germline values: CDR1 GTSNPN, CDR2 SVGIG (reference sequence). V was clipped by 0 bases and J by 3 bases; unmatched bases: 11. There are 18 residues in the CDR3. The CDR3 sequence: CAWSVLAGGPDNYYEQYF. The CDR3 coding sequence is TGTGCCTGGAGTGTACTAGCGGGGGGGCCGGACAACTACTACGAGCAGTACTTC.

This rearrangement joins TRBV12-5 to TRBJ1-4; 8 nucleotides agree with TRBD1. Germline-derived CDR1 and CDR2 are LGHNT and FRNRAP. Trimming removed 3 bases from V and 8 bases from J; junction bases left unmatched: 5. This CDR3 has 14 residues. CDR3 DNA sequence: TGTGCTAGTGGTTTTGGGACAGGTAAGGAAAAACTGTTTTTT. It codes for CASGFGTGKEKLFF.

This clone occurred once. The chain recombines TRBV28 with TRBJ2-1; the match to TRBD1 covers 9 bases. With 2 bases clipped from V and 5 bases from J, the junction kept 4 bases outside the gene matches. From germline, CDR1 is MDHEN and CDR2 SYDVKM. The CDR3 extends over 15 amino acids. The CDR3 spells CASSLAGTGNNEQFF. The CDR3 DNA reads as TGTGCCAGCAGTTTAGCCGGGACAGGGAACAATGAGCAGTTCTTC.

Here the CDR3 reads CASSTRTSGRTTRGELFF. In DNA form, the CDR3 reads TGTGCCAGCAGCACCCGGACTAGCGGGAGGACGACTCGCGGGGAGCTGTTTTTT. The V gene is TRBV9, the J gene TRBJ2-2, with 14 bases fitting TRBD2. Germline V gene lookup returns CDR1 SGDLS and CDR2 YYNGEE. After removal of 4 bases from V and 7 bases from J, the junction contained 12 bases not matched to a gene. This CDR3 has 18 amino acids.

In its sample, this clone was seen once. The V gene is TRBV9, the J gene TRBJ2-3; 7 nucleotides align to TRBD2. The CDR3 sequence is 16 residues long. V lost 0 bases, J lost 1 base, and 5 bases stayed unmatched. Germline-derived CDR1 and CDR2 are SGDLS and YYNGEE. CDR3 amino acids: CASSVDRLAGTDTQYF. CDR3 sequence (DNA): TGTGCCAGCAGCGTAGATAGGCTAGCGGGCACAGATACGCAGTATTTT.

This clone occurred a few times. V is TRBV6-2 or TRBV6-3 and J is TRBJ1-4; 7 nucleotides agree with TRBD1. This CDR3 is built from 14 residues. V shed 0 bases, J shed 8 bases, and the junction held 3 bases outside the gene matches. Germline loops: CDR1 MNHEY, CDR2 SVGEGT. CDR3 region: CASSYSAGGEKLFF. The DNA for the CDR3 is TGTGCCAGCAGTTACTCGGCAGGGGGAGAAAAACTGTTTTTT.

The CDR3 bases are TGTGCCAGCAGTTCCTCTGTTTTCTACGAGCAGTACTTC. This encodes CASSSSVFYEQYF. This chain connects TRBV12-3 or TRBV12-4 to TRBJ2-7, with unresolved D. The CDR3 has 13 residues. V was trimmed by 4 bases and J by 3 bases, leaving 10 bases between them.

V usage is TRBV25-1 and J usage is TRBJ2-7, with D maybe TRBD2 (5 bases). The CDR3 has 13 residues. Germline CDR1 MGHDK, CDR2 SYGVNS. The V end was cut by 3 bases, the J end by 6 bases, with 12 bases between. In DNA, the CDR3 is TGTGCCAGCAGTGAGTACACCCGGGGCGAGCAGTACGTC. Translation: CASSEYTRGEQYV.

The CDR3 region is CASSWGGNGGYTF. CDR3 bases: TGTGCCAGCAGTTGGGGCGGGAACGGTGGCTACACCTTC. The J gene is TRBJ1-2, the V gene TRBV6-5; D perhaps matches TRBD1 (5 bases). The CDR3 runs to 13 residues. The V gene's germline CDR1 is MNHEY and CDR2 SVGAGI. V lost 4 bases to trimming and J lost 7 bases, with 13 bases between them.

This clone turned up a few times. This chain uses TRBV5-4 with TRBJ1-5; D not certain. The CDR3 runs to 13 residues. Germline V CDR1 and CDR2: SGHNT, YYREEE (reference sequence). Trimming shortened V by 4 bases and J by 2 bases, and 7 bases separated the two germline ends. The CDR3 DNA follows: TGTGCCAGCAGCCGAGCTGGCAATCAGCCCCAGCATTTT. Translating gives CASSRAGNQPQHF.

The rearrangement uses TRBV7-9 and TRBJ1-1; no clear D. This CDR3 has 13 amino acids. CDR1 SEHNR and CDR2 FQNEAQ come from the germline V gene (reference sequence). The V end was cut by 6 bases, the J end by 1 base, with 9 bases between. The CDR3 nucleotides are TGTGCCAGCAGTTTTACTTCGAACACTGAAGCTTTCTTT. Encoded protein: CASSFTSNTEAFF.

V is TRBV4-2 and J is TRBJ2-2; possibly TRBD2 for D (5 bases). V lost 0 bases and J lost 4, with 15 bases in between. This CDR3 has 17 residues. Looked up from germline, CDR1 is LGHNA and CDR2 is YNFKEQ. As DNA, the CDR3 is TGTGCCAGCAGCCAAGATGCGCTTTACGGGGTCACCGGGGAGCTGTTTTTT. Residues: CASSQDALYGVTGELFF.